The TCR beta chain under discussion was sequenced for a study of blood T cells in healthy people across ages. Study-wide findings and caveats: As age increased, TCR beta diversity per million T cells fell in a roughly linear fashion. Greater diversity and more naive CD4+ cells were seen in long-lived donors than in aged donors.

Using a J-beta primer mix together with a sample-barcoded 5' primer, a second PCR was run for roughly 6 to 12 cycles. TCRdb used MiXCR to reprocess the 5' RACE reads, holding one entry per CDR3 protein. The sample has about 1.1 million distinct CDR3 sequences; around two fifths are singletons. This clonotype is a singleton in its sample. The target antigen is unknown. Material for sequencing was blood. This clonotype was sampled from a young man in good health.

Here the CDR3 reads CASSLAAGGTTDTQYF. The DNA for the CDR3 is TGCGCCAGCAGCTTGGCGGCGGGGGGCACCACAGATACGCAGTATTTT. This chain connects TRBV5-1 to TRBJ2-3, with 8 bases lining up with TRBD2. The V gene's germline CDR1 is SGHRS and CDR2 YFSETQ. The CDR3 covers 16 residues. J was trimmed by 2 bases and V by 0 bases; bases with no gene match: 5.